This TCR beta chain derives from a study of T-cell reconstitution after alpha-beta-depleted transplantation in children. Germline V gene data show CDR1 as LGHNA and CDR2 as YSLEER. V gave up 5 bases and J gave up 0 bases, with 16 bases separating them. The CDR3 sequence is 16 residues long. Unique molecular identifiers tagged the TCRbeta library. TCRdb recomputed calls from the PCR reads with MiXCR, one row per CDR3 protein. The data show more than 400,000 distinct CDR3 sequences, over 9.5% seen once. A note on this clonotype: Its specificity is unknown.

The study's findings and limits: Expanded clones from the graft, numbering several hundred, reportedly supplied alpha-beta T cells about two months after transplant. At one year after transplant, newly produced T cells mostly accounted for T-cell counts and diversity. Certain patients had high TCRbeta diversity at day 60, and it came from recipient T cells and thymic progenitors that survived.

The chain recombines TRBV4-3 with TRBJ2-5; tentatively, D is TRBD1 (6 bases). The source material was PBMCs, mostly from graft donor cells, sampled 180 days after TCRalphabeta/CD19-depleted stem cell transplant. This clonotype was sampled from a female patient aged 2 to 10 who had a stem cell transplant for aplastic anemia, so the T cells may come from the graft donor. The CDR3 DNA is TGCGCCAGCAGCGCCCGGGACATCTCGTACCAAGAGACCCAGTACTTC. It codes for CASSARDISYQETQYF.